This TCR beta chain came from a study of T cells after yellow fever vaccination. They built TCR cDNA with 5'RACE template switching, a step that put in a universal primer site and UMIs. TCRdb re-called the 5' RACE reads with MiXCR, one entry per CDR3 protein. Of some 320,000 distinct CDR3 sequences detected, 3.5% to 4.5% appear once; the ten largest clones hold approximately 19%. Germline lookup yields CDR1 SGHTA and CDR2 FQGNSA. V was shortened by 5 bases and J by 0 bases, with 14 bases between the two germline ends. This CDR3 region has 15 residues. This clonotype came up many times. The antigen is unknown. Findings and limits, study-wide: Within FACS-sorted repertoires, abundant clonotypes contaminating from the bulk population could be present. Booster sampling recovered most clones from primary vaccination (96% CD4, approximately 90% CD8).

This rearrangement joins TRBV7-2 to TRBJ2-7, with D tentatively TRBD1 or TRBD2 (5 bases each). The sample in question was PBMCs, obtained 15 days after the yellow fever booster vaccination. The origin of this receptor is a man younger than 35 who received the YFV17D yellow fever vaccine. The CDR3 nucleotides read TGTGCCAGCAGCCTATGGGACGGAAGCTCCTACGAGCAGTACTTC. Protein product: CASSLWDGSSYEQYF. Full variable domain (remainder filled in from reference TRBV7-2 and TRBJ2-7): GAGVSQSPSNKVTEKGKDVELRCDPISGHTALYWYRQSLGQGLEFLIYFQGNSAPDKSGLPSDRFSAERTGGSVSTLTIQRTQQEDSAVYLCASSLWDGSSYEQYFGPGTRLTVT.